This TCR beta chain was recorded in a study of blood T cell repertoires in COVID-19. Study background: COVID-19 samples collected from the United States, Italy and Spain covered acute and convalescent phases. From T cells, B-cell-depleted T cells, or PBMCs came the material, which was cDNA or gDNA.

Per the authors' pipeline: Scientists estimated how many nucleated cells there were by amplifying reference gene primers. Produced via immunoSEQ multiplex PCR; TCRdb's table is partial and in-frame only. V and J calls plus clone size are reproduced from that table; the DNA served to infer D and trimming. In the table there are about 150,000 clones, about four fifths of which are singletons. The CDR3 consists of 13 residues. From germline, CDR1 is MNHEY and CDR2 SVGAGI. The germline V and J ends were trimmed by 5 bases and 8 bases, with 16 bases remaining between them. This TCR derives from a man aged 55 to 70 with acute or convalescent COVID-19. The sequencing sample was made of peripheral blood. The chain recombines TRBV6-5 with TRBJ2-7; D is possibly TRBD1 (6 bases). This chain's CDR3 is CASSNLQGSKQYF. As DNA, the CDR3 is TGTGCCAGCAGTAACCTCCAGGGGTCCAAGCAGTACTTC.